This TCR beta chain was sequenced in a study of technical replicates of blood from a few donors. Measured with immunoSEQ multiplex PCR; TCRdb has only the in-frame clones, and not every one. The table has roughly 69,000 clones, about 97% seen once. Germline CDR1 reads MDHEN; CDR2 reads SYDVKM. Trimming pared 7 bases from V and 2 bases from J, leaving 15 bases between. This CDR3 is built from 14 residues. The chain has TRBV28 and TRBJ2-7, with D possibly TRBD2 on 6 matching bases. This receptor was taken from a human donor in good health. The sequenced sample was T cells isolated from PBMCs. CDR3 sequence (DNA): TGTGCCAGCACCGTAGGAGGGGCCCCCTACGAGCAGTACTTC. It yields the protein CASTVGGAPYEQYF.